This record looks at one T cell receptor beta chain sequence and its context. Its antigen is unknown. The sample is drawn from a study of T cell clones after liver transplantation. Study-wide background: Draws occurred before transplant, before withdrawal, and after complete or failed withdrawal.

CD3+CD4+ and CD3+CD8+ cells were FACS-sorted from thawed unstimulated PBMCs. Overall study results and limits: Post-transplant time points were not standardized, so conclusions are preliminary.

Losses at the gene ends were 0 bases for V and 2 bases for J; bases not matched to a gene: 1. From germline, CDR1 is SGDLS and CDR2 YYNGEE. This CDR3 has 14 residues. Data came from immunoSEQ multiplex PCR; TCRdb stores just in-frame clones and leaves some out. The repertoire has about 120,000 clones, about nine tenths of them found once; the top ten carry 0.83%. The chain has TRBV9 and TRBJ2-5; 7 positions match TRBD1. The sequencing used CD4+ T cells from blood, collected 12 months after liver transplant. The TCR originated in a human patient who received a liver transplant. Some T cells may originate from the graft donor. The CDR3 loop reads CASSVAQGQETQYF. The CDR3 bases are TGTGCCAGCAGCGTAGCACAGGGGCAAGAGACCCAGTACTTC.